This T cell receptor (beta chain) was identified during a study of cytomegalovirus exposure and HLA in healthy donors. About this clone: No antigen is known for it.

The CDR3 is 14 amino acids. Germline CDR1 and CDR2: MDHEN and SYDVKM. J was trimmed by 5 bases and V by 3 bases; bases with no gene match: 6. The PCR had 60 Vbeta and 13 Jbeta primers. Produced via immunoSEQ multiplex PCR; TCRdb's table is partial and in-frame only. The top ten clones hold approximately 2.4% of a sample with under 200,000 clones, about 77% of them seen once. Findings and caveats of the study: Three chains linked to CMV were shown in vitro to be specific for CMV antigens. One variant, a missense change in DCLRE1C, was linked in a later analysis to TCR beta V- and J-gene trimming. A classifier reportedly called cytomegalovirus status with high sensitivity and specificity.

The receptor was derived from a middle-aged woman in good health and CMV-seropositive. The chain carries TRBV28 and TRBJ2-5, with 7 bases that match TRBD1. The sample consisted of PBMCs. Written as DNA, the CDR3 is TGTGCCAGCAGTTTGACAGGGTCCCGCGAGACCCAGTACTTC. Translating gives CASSLTGSRETQYF. Full variable domain (rest looked up from reference TRBV28 and TRBJ2-5): DVKVTQSSRYLVKRTGEKVFLECVQDMDHENMFWYRQDPGLGLRLIYFSYDVKMKEKGDIPEGYSVSREKKERFSLILESASTNQTSMYLCASSLTGSRETQYFGPGTRLLVL.